This T cell receptor beta chain is from a study of Tregs in tolerant kidney transplant recipients. Background on the study: Mixed chimerism was transient after nonmyeloablative marrow transplants from related graft donors. Study-wide points: Some patients' samples used different primers over time, so nucleotide sequences weren't comparable.

Generated by immunoSEQ multiplex PCR, the TCRdb table keeps only in-frame clones and is missing some. The sample yields tens of thousands of clones, 80% to 95% seen once. CDR1 is SNHLY, CDR2 FYNNEI, per germline. The CDR3 loop spans 15 amino acids. The ends lost 4 bases at V and 6 bases at J; junction bases unmatched: 7. As concerns this clone: Its matching antigen is unknown.

This specimen was CD4+ T cells from blood, taken before the transplant. The receptor was isolated from a human donor who received a combined kidney and bone marrow transplant. The chain carries TRBV2 and TRBJ2-1, with TRBD2 matching over 9 bases. CDR3 nucleotides: TGTGCCAGCAGTGTTCAGCGGGGGGCAACCAATGAGCAGTTCTTC. This translates into CASSVQRGATNEQFF.